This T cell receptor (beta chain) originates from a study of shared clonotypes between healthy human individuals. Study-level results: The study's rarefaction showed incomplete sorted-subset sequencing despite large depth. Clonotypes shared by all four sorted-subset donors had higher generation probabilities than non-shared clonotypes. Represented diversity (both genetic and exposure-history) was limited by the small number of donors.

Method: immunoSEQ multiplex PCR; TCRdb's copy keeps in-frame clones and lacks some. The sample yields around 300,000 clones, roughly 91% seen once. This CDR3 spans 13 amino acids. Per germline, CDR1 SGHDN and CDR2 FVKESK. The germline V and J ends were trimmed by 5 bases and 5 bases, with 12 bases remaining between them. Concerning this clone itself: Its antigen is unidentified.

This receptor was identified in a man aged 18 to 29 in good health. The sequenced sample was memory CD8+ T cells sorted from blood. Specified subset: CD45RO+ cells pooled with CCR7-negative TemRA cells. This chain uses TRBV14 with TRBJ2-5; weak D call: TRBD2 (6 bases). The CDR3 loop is CASSVSGLETQYF. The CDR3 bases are TGTGCCAGCAGCGTCAGCGGGTTGGAGACCCAGTACTTC. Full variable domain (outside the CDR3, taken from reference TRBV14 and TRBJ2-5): EAGVTQFPSHSVIEKGQTVTLRCDPISGHDNLYWYRRVMGKEIKFLLHFVKESKQDESGMPNNRFLAERTGGTYSTLKVQPAELEDSGVYFCASSVSGLETQYFGPGTRLLVL.